These 23 T cell receptor beta chains originate from one sample sequenced in a study of OX40 agonist ivuxolimab in advanced cancers. Assay used: immunoSEQ multiplex PCR; TCRdb lists only in-frame clones, some missing. Of some 15,000 clones detected, around four fifths appear once; the ten largest clones hold under 35%. The material sequenced was CD4+ or CD8+ T cells sorted from blood, taken in a trial of the OX40 agonist ivuxolimab. These receptors were taken from an adult with an advanced solid tumor such as melanoma, head and neck, liver or kidney cancer.

V gene TRBV29-1 combines with J gene TRBJ1-2; a possible D gene is TRBD1 (6 bases). Germline values: CDR1 SQVTM, CDR2 ANQGSEA. V was shortened by 6 bases and J by 4 bases, with 15 bases between the two germline ends. This CDR3 region has 13 residues. The CDR3 bases are TGCAGCGTCGAGGGGTGGGGGGCCTATGGCTACACCTTC. Amino acid sequence: CSVEGWGAYGYTF.

This sequence joins TRBV5-6 and TRBJ2-2; 11 bases are a match to TRBD1. Germline values: CDR1 SGHDT, CDR2 YYEEEE. J lost 6 bases, V lost 3 bases, and 10 bases had no gene match. The CDR3 totals 17 residues. CDR3 region: CASSSRTWDRGAGELFF. CDR3 coding DNA: TGTGCCAGCAGCTCGCGCACGTGGGACAGGGGGGCCGGGGAGCTGTTTTTT.

The chain is built from TRBV19 and TRBJ1-2; 7 bases map to TRBD1. V lost 9 bases to trimming and J lost 6 bases; unmatched junction nucleotides: 10. Germline CDR1 LNHDA, CDR2 SQIVND (reference sequence). This CDR3 has 13 residues. The CDR3 sequence is CASSWAGGDGYTF. The DNA of the CDR3 is TGTGCCAGCTCGTGGGCAGGGGGGGATGGCTACACCTTC.

V usage is TRBV27 and J usage is TRBJ1-2; tentatively, D is TRBD1 (5 bases). Trimming shortened V by 4 bases and J by 8 bases, and 14 bases separated the two germline ends. Germline assignment: CDR1 MNHEY and CDR2 SMNVEV (reference sequence). The CDR3 totals 13 residues. This CDR3 is CASSWGGGEGYTF. The CDR3 nucleotides are TGTGCCAGCAGTTGGGGGGGAGGGGAAGGCTACACCTTC.

The rearrangement joins TRBV5-5 to TRBJ2-7; the D gene is possibly TRBD1 (5 bases). The V end was cut by 1 base, the J end by 6 bases, with 14 bases between. The CDR3 has 14 residues. Germline values: CDR1 SGHKS, CDR2 YYEKEE (reference sequence). The chain's CDR3 is CASSLSTGVSEQYF. CDR3 nucleotide sequence: TGTGCCAGCAGCTTGAGCACAGGAGTGTCCGAGCAGTACTTC. Full variable domain (remainder filled in from reference TRBV5-5 and TRBJ2-7): DAGVTQSPTHLIKTRGQQVTLRCSPISGHKSVSWYQQVLGQGPQFIFQYYEKEERGRGNFPDRFSARQFPNYSSELNVNALLLGDSALYLCASSLSTGVSEQYFGPGTRLTVT.

The genes are TRBV7-9 and TRBJ1-1; TRBD1 is a possible D gene (5 bases). From germline, CDR1 is SEHNR and CDR2 FQNEAQ (reference sequence). This CDR3 has 14 amino acids. V lost 5 bases and J lost 5, with 15 bases in between. CDR3 DNA sequence: TGTGCCAGCAGCCCCGGGTTAGGGGAAACTGAAGCTTTCTTT. This translates into CASSPGLGETEAFF.

The chain couples TRBV19 to TRBJ2-7; 10 bases fit TRBD2. CDR1 is LNHDA, CDR2 SQIVND, per germline (reference sequence). The CDR3 is made up of 22 amino acids. J gave up 4 bases and V 6 bases, and 30 bases lay outside the gene matches. The DNA for the CDR3 is TGTGCCAGTAGAGGGCCCCCCCTAGCGGGAGTTCTATCGGACCCCGTTTCTTACGAGCAGTACTTC. The encoded protein is CASRGPPLAGVLSDPVSYEQYF.

The rearrangement links TRBV29-1 to TRBJ2-7, with 13 nucleotides matching TRBD2. This CDR3 has 13 residues. Germline V CDR1 and CDR2: SQVTM, ANQGSEA. V was clipped by 7 bases and J by 5 bases; unmatched bases: 5. CDR3 coding DNA: TGCAGCGGGACTAGCGGGAGAATCAACGAGCAGTACTTC. Translating it yields CSGTSGRINEQYF.

The chain links TRBV6-5 to TRBJ2-7; D is uncertain. Trimming stripped 4 bases from V and 2 bases from J, with 9 bases between. Germline CDR1 and CDR2: MNHEY and SVGAGI. The CDR3 is 13 residues long. The CDR3 region is CASSSGDTYEQYF. DNA of the CDR3: TGTGCCAGCAGTTCGGGCGACACCTACGAGCAGTACTTC.

The chain employs TRBV5-4 and TRBJ2-7, with 8 bases aligning to TRBD1. CDR1 SGHNT and CDR2 YYREEE come from the germline V gene (reference sequence). V was pared by 4 bases and J by 3 bases, with 12 bases of the junction left unmatched. The CDR3 is 16 amino acids. The CDR3 here is CASSERTGPLVYEQYF. The CDR3 nucleotides read TGTGCCAGCAGCGAACGGACAGGGCCTTTGGTCTACGAGCAGTACTTC.

The CDR3, as DNA: TGTGCCAGCAGTTTAGCAGCAAGGAAGGACACTGAAGCTTTCTTT. As protein: CASSLAARKDTEAFF. The V and J genes are TRBV28 and TRBJ1-1, with D hard to call. The CDR3 is made up of 15 amino acids. With 2 bases removed from V and 3 bases from J, the gap between germline ends came to 13 bases. Germline CDR1 reads MDHEN; CDR2 reads SYDVKM.

The V and J genes are TRBV9 and TRBJ2-2; 7 bases match TRBD1. The CDR3 runs to 16 residues. The trim removed 0 bases at V and 6 bases at J, leaving 8 bases unmatched. Germline CDR1 and CDR2: SGDLS and YYNGEE. The CDR3 spells CASSVDGRTGPGELFF. CDR3 DNA: TGTGCCAGCAGCGTAGACGGGCGGACAGGACCCGGGGAGCTGTTTTTT.

The J gene is TRBJ2-1, the V gene TRBV6-6; D unresolved. The germline gives CDR1 MNHNY, CDR2 SVGAGI (reference sequence). This CDR3 contains 11 residues. The V gene lost 4 bases and the J gene lost 7 bases, with 5 bases spanning the gap. CDR3 region: CASSLGNEQFF. For the CDR3, the DNA is TGTGCCAGCAGTTTAGGGAATGAGCAGTTCTTC.

The V call is TRBV9, the J call TRBJ2-1, with D perhaps matching TRBD1 (5 bases). CDR1 and CDR2 from the germline V gene are SGDLS and YYNGEE. V dropped 0 bases and J dropped 3 bases, with 7 bases sitting between them. The CDR3 is 14 amino acids. CDR3 coding DNA: TGTGCCAGCAGCGTAGTAGGGGACTACAATGAGCAGTTCTTC. Translated: CASSVVGDYNEQFF.

Only a few counts were recorded for this clone. The same CDR3 is also encoded by other DNA sequences in this sample. V usage is TRBV19 and J usage is TRBJ2-2; 8 nucleotides agree with TRBD1. Germline V CDR1 and CDR2: LNHDA, SQIVND (reference sequence). Trimming took 2 bases from V and 2 from J; bases not matched to a gene: 1. The CDR3 runs 15 residues. CDR3 in DNA: TGTGCCAGTAGTATAACAGGGGGTAACACCGGGGAGCTGTTTTTT. Protein product: CASSITGGNTGELFF.

The rearrangement links TRBV6-6 to TRBJ1-1; a weak D match, TRBD1 (5 bases). From germline, CDR1 is MNHNY and CDR2 SVGAGI (reference sequence). The V end lost 5 bases, the J end lost 1 base, and 11 bases lay between the germline ends. The CDR3 runs 14 residues. The CDR3 loop is CASSPGLGNTEAFF. CDR3 nucleotides: TGTGCCAGCAGTCCGGGACTCGGGAACACTGAAGCTTTCTTT.

The rearrangement joins TRBV7-9 to TRBJ2-1, with TRBD1 matching 10 bases. V trimming: 5 bases; J trimming: 5 bases; junction bases outside the gene matches: 15. CDR1 and CDR2 (germline): SEHNR, FQNEAQ (reference sequence). This CDR3 spans 18 amino acids. The CDR3 nucleotides are TGTGCCAGCAGCGGTCACAGGGACAGGGGTAGCCTTGACAATGAGCAGTTCTTC. Encoded protein: CASSGHRDRGSLDNEQFF.

This clone occurred once. The rearrangement links TRBV14 to TRBJ2-1; D remains ambiguous. Between the trimmed V and J ends, which lost 0 bases and 0 bases, there was a span of 3 bases. Per germline, CDR1 SGHDN and CDR2 FVKESK. The CDR3 runs to 14 residues. Here the CDR3 reads CASSQENSYNEQFF. The CDR3 DNA sequence: TGTGCCAGCAGCCAAGAGAACTCCTACAATGAGCAGTTCTTC.

V gene TRBV27 combines with J gene TRBJ2-5; the D gene is possibly TRBD2 (7 bases). In germline, CDR1 is MNHEY, CDR2 SMNVEV (reference sequence). CDR3 size: 16 residues. Trimming shortened V by 2 bases and J by 3 bases, and 16 bases separated the two germline ends. The CDR3 protein is CASSLMARGGKETQYF. CDR3 in DNA: TGTGCCAGCAGTTTAATGGCGAGGGGGGGGAAAGAGACCCAGTACTTC.

This clone was detected once. V and J are TRBV7-9 and TRBJ1-5; D is unresolved. Germline CDR1 is SEHNR and CDR2 is FQNEAQ (reference sequence). The CDR3 is 12 amino acids. V lost 1 base and J 6 bases, leaving 4 bases between the germline ends. The CDR3 loop reads CASSLGAQPQHF. CDR3 in DNA: TGTGCCAGCAGCTTAGGGGCTCAGCCCCAGCATTTT.

This clone occurred a few times. The chain couples TRBV7-6 to TRBJ1-2; D is undetermined. This CDR3 spans 13 amino acids. With 2 bases removed from V and 0 bases from J, the gap between germline ends came to 4 bases. Germline CDR1 reads SGHVS; CDR2 reads FNYEAQ. The CDR3 nucleotides are TGTGCCAGCAGCTTAAGACCTAACTATGGCTACACCTTC. Translated, it gives CASSLRPNYGYTF.

This chain joins TRBV5-1 and TRBJ2-2; 8 bases agree with TRBD1. Unmatched junction bases numbered 4, after V lost 2 bases and J lost 4 bases. Germline assignment: CDR1 SGHRS and CDR2 YFSETQ. This CDR3 has 15 amino acids. Here the CDR3 DNA reads TGCGCCAGCAGCTTCGGACAGGGCGGCACCGGGGAGCTGTTTTTT. Protein product: CASSFGQGGTGELFF. The entire variable domain, with the rest obtained from reference TRBV5-1 and TRBJ2-2, is as follows: KAGVTQTPRYLIKTRGQQVTLSCSPISGHRSVSWYQQTPGQGLQFLFEYFSETQRNKGNFPGRFSGRQFSNSRSEMNVSTLELGDSALYLCASSFGQGGTGELFFGEGSRLTVL.

The V gene is TRBV27, the J gene TRBJ2-7, with 8 bases lining up with TRBD2. CDR1 is MNHEY and CDR2 is SMNVEV in the germline V gene (reference sequence). V was pared by 3 bases and J by 6 bases, with 7 bases of the junction left unmatched. The CDR3 spans 14 residues. This chain's CDR3 is CASSLDRLASEQYF. For the CDR3, the DNA is TGTGCCAGCAGTTTGGACCGACTAGCGAGCGAGCAGTACTTC.